The sequence of this T cell receptor (beta chain) was determined in a study of OX40 agonist ivuxolimab in advanced cancers. The assay was immunoSEQ multiplex PCR, and TCRdb's table has in-frame clones only and misses some. The sample comprises approximately 57,000 clones, around 90% of which are singletons, and over 8.5% rests with the top ten. The CDR3 has 16 amino acids. In germline, CDR1 is MDHEN, CDR2 SYDVKM. V was cut by 5 bases and J by 0 bases, with 16 bases left in between. With baseline, cycle 4 day 1, and cycle 7 day 1 as timepoints, blood was sampled. The sample in question was CD4+ or CD8+ T cells sorted from blood, obtained in a trial of the OX40 agonist ivuxolimab. The rearrangement links TRBV28 to TRBJ1-1; possibly TRBD1 for D (5 bases). This clonotype was sampled from an adult with an advanced solid tumor such as melanoma, head and neck, liver or kidney cancer. The CDR3 bases are TGTGCCAGCAGTCCCGACAGAAAGTTCATGAACACTGAAGCTTTCTTT. As protein: CASSPDRKFMNTEAFF.